This T cell receptor beta chain was captured by sequencing in a study of T cell responses to AZD1222 COVID-19 vaccine. General study results and limits: Dominant CD4 TCR responses targeted spike regions 160-218 and 743-854. It was only a handful of AZD1222 recipients who were seropositive at baseline. Elevations in Spike-specific TCR breadth and depth followed administration of two AZD1222 doses. Sampled repertoires all dated from after the peak T cell response.

Clones were sequenced by immunoSEQ multiplex PCR, and TCRdb holds only the in-frame ones, with some missing. This sample has approximately 90,000 clones, with roughly 90% found just once. With regard to this clone: What it binds is unknown.

The clonotype comes from an adult in good health. The specimen comprised peripheral blood, sampled on day 0 of AZD1222 vaccination.

The DNA of the CDR3 is TGTGCCAGCAGCTTAGCGAAAGGGGACTACGAGCAGTACTTC. Residues: CASSLAKGDYEQYF. The rearrangement links TRBV7-2 to TRBJ2-7, with D tentatively TRBD1 (5 bases). Germline CDR1 and CDR2: SGHTA and FQGNSA. The CDR3 loop spans 14 amino acids. V lost 0 bases, J lost 3 bases, and 9 bases lay in between. The full variable domain, completed using reference TRBV7-2 and TRBJ2-7, is GAGVSQSPSNKVTEKGKDVELRCDPISGHTALYWYRQSLGQGLEFLIYFQGNSAPDKSGLPSDRFSAERTGGSVSTLTIQRTQQEDSAVYLCASSLAKGDYEQYFGPGTRLTVT.